This T cell receptor beta chain appears in the sequencing data of a study of T-cell reconstitution after alpha-beta-depleted transplantation in children. Construction of the TCRbeta library involved unique molecular identifiers. TCRdb processed the PCR reads anew with MiXCR; each CDR3 protein has one entry. There are 250,000 to 350,000 distinct CDR3 sequences in the sample; more than 9% occur only once, and over 9.5% lies in the top ten. Germline V gene lookup returns CDR1 MRHNA and CDR2 SNTAGT. The CDR3 has 15 residues. V lost 5 bases, J lost 3 bases, and 13 bases lay in between. The gene calls are TRBV6-4 and TRBJ1-4; D perhaps matches TRBD1 (5 bases). This receptor was taken from a human donor who donated a stem cell graft to a child with SCID. This sample comprised PBMCs from the stem cell graft donor, obtained from the stem cell graft. The CDR3 loop reads CASSRDGSPNEKLFF. In DNA form, the CDR3 reads TGTGCCAGCAGTCGGGACGGCTCCCCTAATGAAAAACTGTTTTTT.